This is a list of T cell receptor beta chains from one sample in a study of blood T cell repertoires in COVID-19. The data were produced by immunoSEQ multiplex PCR, yet TCRdb's version contains in-frame clones alone and is incomplete. The sample yields 250,000 or so clones, 80% to 90% seen once. Sequenced material: peripheral blood. These receptors came from a woman aged 40 to 50 who had recovered from COVID-19. CDR3s include the opening cysteine and the closing phenylalanine or tryptophan.

>16|TRBV5-5|TRBJ1-2
CASSPILQQVGYGYTF
>15|TRBV11-2|TRBJ2-7
CASSLFPAGGYEQYF
>15|TRBV7-2|TRBJ2-7
CASSYTSGGTYEQYF
>12|TRBV7-2|TRBJ1-6
CASSLDRGLPVF
>13|TRBV19|TRBJ1-2
CASSTPGAHGYTF
>16|TRBV11-3|TRBJ1-6
CASSLGGSSYNSPLHF
>16|TRBV5-1|TRBJ2-1
CASSFFGGNSYNEQFF
>15|TRBV2|TRBJ1-6
CASSDRGTGSSPLHF
>14|TRBV6-1|TRBJ2-2
CASSEQGRVRELFF
>16|TRBV18|TRBJ1-3
CASSPPDLGSGNTIYF
>12|TRBV29-1|TRBJ2-1
CSVARWAGEQFF
>13|TRBV13|TRBJ2-5
CASSLGRAETQYF
>14|TRBV28|TRBJ2-3
CASSLNRAPGTQYF
>12|TRBV5-1|TRBJ1-1
CASSPDSSVAFF
>14|TRBV5-1|TRBJ1-2
CASSFNSFDYGYTF
>12|TRBV5-1|TRBJ1-2
CASSLDLQGYTF
>15|TRBV6-5|TRBJ1-1
CASSYSGRVDTEAFF
>13|TRBV6-5|TRBJ1-3
CASSTEAGNTIYF
>15|TRBV6-5|TRBJ1-5
CASRTTGGKNQPQHF
>16|TRBV7-9|TRBJ1-2
CASSLAEDRRNYGYTF
>13|TRBV3-1/TRBV3-2|TRBJ2-2
CASSPTRTGELFF
>15|TRBV6-6|TRBJ1-5
CASSSDSGGNQPQHF
>15|TRBV7-8|TRBJ1-4
CASSLAGTGREKLFF
>15|TRBV5-6|TRBJ2-5
CASSPVGETPETQYF
>14|TRBV28|TRBJ2-7
CASSPGTELYEQYF
>12|TRBV11-2|TRBJ1-2
CASSLGGGGYTF
>18|TRBV11-2|TRBJ1-6
CASSYAPDRGTYNSPLHF
>14|TRBV5-1|TRBJ2-5
CASSFSSGEETQYF
>11|TRBV7-2|TRBJ2-1
CASSFSYEQFF
>17|TRBV9|TRBJ2-5
CASSLRTSGGIPETQYF
>15|TRBV5-6|TRBJ1-2
CASSFPRDRDHGYTF
>16|TRBV11-2|TRBJ2-2
CASSPRTGGSTGELFF
>15|TRBV18|TRBJ1-2
CASSPSSDRDDGYTF
>12|TRBV2|TRBJ1-2
CASSGGNYGYTF
>15|TRBV13|TRBJ2-3
CASSLATPISDTQYF
>18|TRBV19|TRBJ2-2
CASSMSLLAGLNTGELFF
>14|TRBV5-4|TRBJ1-2
CASSLEQNNYGYTF
>15|TRBV25-1|TRBJ1-2
CASSDGGALEYGYTF
>14|TRBV11-3|TRBJ2-1
CASSLTSNYNEQFF
>14|TRBV5-4|TRBJ1-6
CASSFGQTNSPLHF
>13|TRBV30|TRBJ1-5
CAWSAQSNQPQHF
>14|TRBV7-9|TRBJ1-4
CASRKTGTGEKLFF
>16|TRBV2|TRBJ2-1
CASSPNLAADYNEQFF
>14|TRBV14|TRBJ1-6
CASSQVAGNSPLHF
>13|TRBV27|TRBJ1-2
CASSSGGDYGYTF
>16|TRBV9|TRBJ1-4
CASSGGGGPSNEKLFF